This passage covers 26 T cell receptor beta chains from one sample sequenced in a study of tumor-infiltrating lymphocytes in primary liver carcinoma. cDNA specific to TCR beta was made from roughly 500 ng of total RNA, with a constant-region primer employed for priming. ARM-PCR, slightly modified, supplied the TCR beta libraries through three nested multiplex PCR rounds. Running roughly 10 cycles apiece, the first two PCR rounds relied on TRBV1-TRBV30 forward primers together with a C-beta reverse primer. TCRdb passed the multiplex PCR reads through MiXCR, listing each CDR3 protein once. This repertoire shows 30,000 to 40,000 distinct CDR3 sequences, around 74% found once; its top ten account for around 15%. Without any cell sorting, roughly 17-31 mg of bulk tissue yielded co-extracted RNA and DNA. The source material was liver tumor tissue from sampling region 4. Described subset: tumor region T4, right-lateral pole. These receptors all stem from a middle-aged man with primary liver carcinoma and hepatitis B virus infection.

To note about this clonotype: One junction end does not reproduce the germline sequence, and a read error may be involved. The chain recombines TRBV7-8 with TRBJ2-7, with 10 positions matching TRBD1. Germline CDR1 reads SGHVS; CDR2 reads FQNEAQ. CDR3 size: 15 residues. The CDR3, as DNA: TGCGCCAGCAGCTCTTATGACAGGGGGCCCTGCGAACAGTACTTC. Its translation is CASSSYDRGPCEQYF.

To note about this clonotype: The junction and the germline gene differ at one end; a read error may be behind it. V usage is TRBV11-1 and J usage is TRBJ1-6; no reliable D call. Germline V lookup: CDR1 SGHAT, CDR2 FQDESV (reference sequence). This CDR3 is built from 13 residues. The CDR3 DNA sequence: TGTGCCAGCAGCCGGTCACTGGTTTCACTCCTCCGCTTT. Translated: CASSRSLVSLLRF.

This chain connects TRBV6-2 or TRBV6-3 to TRBJ2-2, with 7 bases lining up with TRBD2. The CDR3 totals 12 residues. Trimming cost V 10 bases and J 10 bases; bases outside gene matches: 9. The germline CDR1 and CDR2 sequences are MNHEY and SVGEGT. The CDR3 coding sequence is TGTGCCAACTGCCGGGAGGACGAGGAGCTGTTTTTT. This gives the protein CANCREDEELFF.

This clonotype was observed a handful of times. The V call is TRBV6-2 or TRBV6-3, the J call TRBJ2-1, with D possibly matching TRBD2 (5 bases). The CDR3 totals 15 residues. The germline V gene has CDR1 MNHEY and CDR2 SVGEGT. Trimming left V 5 bases short and J 7 bases short, with 18 bases between. The CDR3 nucleotides read TGTGCCAGCAGTAACGGGAACAACAAGGAAAATGAGCAGTTCTTC. Translating gives CASSNGNNKENEQFF.

A note on this clonotype: This could be a read error, since a much larger clone is one nucleotide away. The chain is built from TRBV9 and TRBJ2-1; perhaps TRBD2 as D (6 bases). Trimming shortened V by 6 bases and J by 9 bases, and 22 bases separated the two germline ends. The CDR3 is 15 residues long. The germline gives CDR1 SGDLS, CDR2 YYNGEE. In nucleotides, the CDR3 is TGTGCCAGCAACCCACGGGACGCCCGGGGGAGTGAGCAGTTCTTC. This gives the protein CASNPRDARGSEQFF.

The sample holds a few counts of this clonotype. This sequence may be a read error, since a much larger clone differs from it by one base. As DNA, the CDR3 is TGCACCGGCAGCTTGGGGACAGGGTCCTACAATGAGCAGTTCTTC. As protein: CTGSLGTGSYNEQFF. The chain couples TRBV5-1 to TRBJ2-1; the match to TRBD1 covers 9 bases. The CDR3 is made up of 15 amino acids. Germline values: CDR1 SGHRS, CDR2 YFSETQ.

For this clonotype: It is likely a read error, because the conserved phenylalanine at the end of the CDR3 is missing. The chain couples TRBV6-1 to TRBJ2-1, with unresolved D. Germline V gene data show CDR1 as MNHNS and CDR2 as SASEGT. This CDR3 is 12 amino acids long. The CDR3 sequence: CASIPSYNEQFL. In nucleotides, the CDR3 is TGTGCTAGTATTCCGTCCTACAATGAGCAGTTCCTC.

Regarding this clonotype: At one boundary the junction diverges from the germline segment, which might be a read error. V and J are TRBV7-9 and TRBJ1-6; the D gene is possibly TRBD1 (6 bases). The CDR3 spans 15 residues. CDR1 SEHNR and CDR2 FQNEAQ come from the germline V gene (reference sequence). The CDR3 sequence: CASGQGSSYNSPLRF. The DNA for the CDR3 is TGTGCTAGCGGCCAGGGGAGCTCCTATAATTCACCCCTCCGCTTT.

In its sample, this clonotype was seen once. This may come from a read error, since a much larger clone is one base off. V and J are TRBV30 and TRBJ1-1; D is unclear. The CDR3 is 13 residues long. Per germline, CDR1 GTSNPN and CDR2 SVGIG (reference sequence). CDR3: CAWSPLRGTETFF. DNA of the CDR3: TGTGCCTGGAGTCCCCTCAGAGGCACTGAAACTTTCTTT. Full variable domain (missing parts from reference TRBV30 and TRBJ1-1): SQTIHQWPATLVQPVGSPLSLECTVEGTSNPNLYWYRQAAGRGLQLLFYSVGIGQISSEVPQNLSASRPQDRQFILSSKKLLLSDSGFYLCAWSPLRGTETFFGQGTRLTVV.

Points on this clonotype: In this CDR3 the conserved last residue, phenylalanine or tryptophan, is missing, so a read error is likely. The chain has TRBV24-1 and TRBJ2-2; D may match TRBD1 or TRBD2 (5 bases each). The CDR3 length is 15 residues. CDR1 and CDR2 from the germline V gene are KGHDR and SFDVKD. The CDR3 coding sequence is TGTGCCACCAGTCCTAAAGGGACGAACACCGGGGAACTGTTTCTT. Translating it yields CATSPKGTNTGELFL.

The chain joins TRBV5-1 to TRBJ1-5, with a tentative D call TRBD1 (5 bases). The germline V and J ends were trimmed by 7 bases and 10 bases, with 18 bases remaining between them. The V gene's germline CDR1 is SGHRS and CDR2 YFSETQ. The CDR3 sequence is 13 residues long. CDR3 in amino acids: CASGWGGGYPQHF. CDR3 nucleotides: TGCGCCAGCGGCTGGGGGGGGGGATATCCCCAGCATTTT.

Regarding this clonotype: Being one base from a much bigger clone, this may be a read error. J is TRBJ1-1 and V is TRBV29-1; D perhaps matches TRBD1 (6 bases). CDR1 SQVTM and CDR2 ANQGSEA come from the germline V gene. This CDR3 is 13 amino acids long. The CDR3 is CSALAGENAEAFF. CDR3 nucleotide sequence: TGCAGCGCTCTGGCAGGGGAGAACGCTGAAGCTTTCTTT.

As to this clonotype: In this CDR3 the conserved last residue, phenylalanine or tryptophan, is missing, so a read error is likely. The chain links TRBV11-3 to TRBJ1-5; D gene unclear. Germline V gene lookup returns CDR1 SGHNT and CDR2 YENEEA. The CDR3 length is 14 residues. CDR3 nucleotides: TGTGCCAGCAGTGATAGCTATAGCAATCAGCCACAGCATATT. Its translation is CASSDSYSNQPQHI.

A remark on this clonotype: One junction end does not reproduce the germline sequence, and a read error may be involved. This sequence joins TRBV5-1 and TRBJ1-2; the D is unclear. CDR1 is SGHRS, CDR2 YFSETQ, per germline. This CDR3 is built from 13 residues. The CDR3 sequence is CASNLLSDYGYTF. The CDR3 region has the DNA TGCGCCAGCAACTTGTTGTCGGACTATGGCTACACCTTC.

A remark on this clonotype: A junction end diverges from the germline sequence, so it may reflect a read error. The chain carries TRBV7-9 and TRBJ2-2, with 8 bases lining up with TRBD2. Germline loops: CDR1 SEHNR, CDR2 FQNEAQ (reference sequence). CDR3 length equals 14 residues. DNA of the CDR3: TGTCCCAGCAGCTTGCCGGGGGGGACCGGGGAGCCGTTTTTT. Residues: CPSSLPGGTGEPFF. The variable domain in full, with the rest retrieved from reference TRBV7-9 and TRBJ2-2, is DTGVSQNPRHKITKRGQNVTFRCDPISEHNRLYWYRQTLGQGPEFLTYFQNEAQLEKSRLLSDRFSAERPKGSFSTLEIQRTEQGDSAMYLCPSSLPGGTGEPFFGEGSRLTVL.

As concerns this clonotype: Germline and junction disagree at one end, which may indicate a read error. The chain uses TRBV11-2 and TRBJ2-5, with D perhaps TRBD2 (6 bases). Per the germline V gene, CDR1 is SGHAT and CDR2 is FQNNGV. This CDR3 region has 14 residues. The CDR3 reads CANSLEVVRGTQYF. Here the CDR3 DNA reads TGTGCCAACAGCCTAGAGGTTGTGCGGGGGACCCAGTACTTC.

In this sample, this clonotype turned up many times. This rearrangement joins TRBV13 to TRBJ2-7, with 7 bases lining up with TRBD1. This CDR3 region has 16 residues. Germline V lookup: CDR1 PRHDT, CDR2 FYEKMQ (reference sequence). V shed 7 bases and J 3 bases; nucleotides not matched to a gene: 15. The CDR3 DNA is TGTGCCAGCAACTTCGCCGGGACAGCCCAAGGCTACGAGCAGTACTTC. It yields the protein CASNFAGTAQGYEQYF.

The rearrangement uses TRBV11-2 and TRBJ2-1; a possible D gene is TRBD2 (6 bases). Trimming cost V 0 bases and J 8 bases, with 20 bases left between them. The germline V gene encodes CDR1 SGHAT and CDR2 FQNNGV. The CDR3 contains 17 residues. CDR3 sequence (DNA): TGTGCCAGCAGCTTAGATAGGGGCGGGAAGTTCTATGATGAGCAGTTCTTC. Protein: CASSLDRGGKFYDEQFF.

About this clonotype: A much larger clonotype is one base distant, so this may be a read error. As the CDR3 is not closed by the conserved phenylalanine or tryptophan, this likely results from a read error. The chain links TRBV28 to TRBJ2-7, with TRBD1 matching over 8 bases. The germline CDR1 and CDR2 sequences are MDHEN and SYDVKM. This CDR3 has 13 residues. V shed 8 bases, J shed 5 bases, and the junction held 8 bases outside the gene matches. The CDR3 DNA reads as TGTGCCAGCTATGGACAGGGTCGAAACGAGCAGTACTCC. Amino acid sequence: CASYGQGRNEQYS.

Concerning this clonotype: Without the conserved terminal phenylalanine or tryptophan, this CDR3 likely stems from a read error. No DNA is shown, since the ends of the CDR3 on it are uncertain; the CDR3 is the one TCRdb lists. J is TRBJ1-2 and V is TRBV14; the D call of TRBD1 is as the table states it, not checked on the DNA. The CDR3 extends over 15 residues, inclusive of both ends. Germline V lookup: CDR1 SGHDN, CDR2 FVKESK. The CDR3 sequence is CASSQVTGTTYGYAS.

This clonotype has just a few counts. This chain joins TRBV9 and TRBJ2-6, with a weak D call TRBD2 (6 bases). The CDR3 contains 15 residues. Germline CDR1 SGDLS, CDR2 YYNGEE. Trimming removed 5 bases at V and 0 bases at J, with 9 bases between. CDR3 in DNA: TGTGCCAGCAGGGGACTGCCCTCTGGGGCCAACGTCCTGACTTTC. Protein sequence: CASRGLPSGANVLTF.

Comment on this clonotype: At one end the junction does not follow the germline gene, possibly because of a read error. The chain joins TRBV11-3 to TRBJ2-3; the match to TRBD2 covers 7 bases. The CDR3 length is 15 residues. Germline CDR1 SGHNT, CDR2 YENEEA. CDR3 sequence (DNA): TGTGCTGGCAGCCCGGGGGGACTCCGGGGCGGAACGCAGTATTTC. Its translation: CAGSPGGLRGGTQYF.

Comments on this clonotype: A much larger clonotype is one base distant, so this may be a read error. The CDR3 end shows no conserved phenylalanine or tryptophan, and so a read error is likely. This chain uses TRBV19 with TRBJ2-7; D assignment may be TRBD1 or TRBD2 (5 bases each). From germline, CDR1 is LNHDA and CDR2 SQIVND (reference sequence). The V gene lost 5 bases and the J gene lost 3 bases, with 20 bases spanning the gap. This CDR3 has 16 residues. The CDR3 DNA is TGTGCCAGTAGTCCGGAGCTGACCGAGGGGAACTACGAGCAGTACTAC. Its protein product is CASSPELTEGNYEQYY.

Remarks on this clonotype: A junction end diverges from the germline sequence, so it may reflect a read error. V usage is TRBV9 and J usage is TRBJ2-2; D not certain. Per the germline V gene, CDR1 is SGDLS and CDR2 is YYNGEE. This CDR3 is 16 amino acids long. The CDR3 loop reads CASNVGYGFNTGELFF. CDR3 sequence (DNA): TGTGCCAGCAACGTAGGATACGGGTTTAACACCGGGGAGCTGTTTTTT. The full variable domain, in which reference TRBV9 and TRBJ2-2 provide the parts outside the CDR3, is DSGVTQTPKHLITATGQRVTLRCSPRSGDLSVYWYQQSLDQGLQFLIQYYNGEERAKGNILERFSAQQFPDLHSELNLSSLELGDSALYFCASNVGYGFNTGELFFGEGSRLTVL.

Turning to this clonotype: One junction end disagrees with the germline gene, perhaps due to a read error. This chain connects TRBV9 to TRBJ1-3, with D unclear. The CDR3 totals 16 residues. The germline V gene encodes CDR1 SGDLS and CDR2 YYNGEE. The CDR3 spells CGSSPGSANSGNTIYF. The CDR3, as DNA: TGTGGCAGCAGCCCAGGAAGCGCCAACTCTGGAAACACCATATATTTT.

About this clonotype itself: The junction differs from germline at one of its ends, possibly a read error. V usage is TRBV7-9 and J usage is TRBJ2-5; no definite D call. The CDR3 spans 15 residues. Germline lookup yields CDR1 SEHNR and CDR2 FQNEAQ (reference sequence). The CDR3 is CTSSQESILRETQYF. CDR3 coding DNA: TGTACCAGCAGCCAGGAGTCCATACTGCGAGAGACCCAGTACTTC.